The next 27 T cell receptor beta chains were all read from a single sample in a study of shared clonotypes between healthy human individuals. Naive CD8 isolation took CD45RO-negative cells positively selected for CCR7 and excluded terminally differentiated effector memory CD45RA+ cells. Libraries were prepared by immunoSEQ multiplex PCR; TCRdb keeps only in-frame clonotypes and omits some of them. The sample consists of approximately 650,000 clones, nearly 97% of them appearing once. Sequenced sample: naive CD8+ T cells sorted from blood. These TCRs come from a young woman in good health.

V gene TRBV27 combines with J gene TRBJ2-5; D is ambiguous. CDR3 length: 15 residues. Germline V lookup: CDR1 MNHEY, CDR2 SMNVEV (reference sequence). The ends were cut back, 0 bases at V and 1 base at J, with 9 bases in the middle. The CDR3 sequence is CASSLSGNPQETQYF. In nucleotides, the CDR3 is TGTGCCAGCAGTTTATCGGGGAACCCCCAAGAGACCCAGTACTTC.

The V and J genes are TRBV5-1 and TRBJ2-7; 7 positions match TRBD1. With V trimmed by 4 bases and J by 3 bases, 13 bases remained unmatched. This CDR3 has 16 amino acids. Germline-derived CDR1 and CDR2 are SGHRS and YFSETQ. Here the CDR3 reads CASSMYRDSALYEQYF. The CDR3 DNA sequence: TGCGCCAGCAGCATGTACCGGGACAGTGCACTCTACGAGCAGTACTTC.

The rearrangement joins TRBV9 to TRBJ2-1, with D uncertain. The germline V gene encodes CDR1 SGDLS and CDR2 YYNGEE. The CDR3 runs to 13 residues. Trimming cost V 4 bases and J 4 bases, with 9 bases left between them. The CDR3 DNA reads TGTGCCAGCAGCACAGACACATACAATGAGCAGTTCTTC. Translating gives CASSTDTYNEQFF.

The J gene is TRBJ2-1, the V gene TRBV6-5; D assignment may be TRBD1 or TRBD2 (5 bases each). This CDR3 is 11 amino acids long. V dropped 2 bases and J dropped 11 bases, with 7 bases sitting between them. Germline V gene lookup returns CDR1 MNHEY and CDR2 SVGAGI. The CDR3 DNA follows: TGTGCCAGCAGTTACGGGGGACAGCAGTTCTTC. Translated: CASSYGGQQFF.

On this clone: This CDR3 is also generated by other DNA sequences in the sample. The rearrangement uses TRBV28 and TRBJ2-5; D not resolved. Trimming removed 1 base at V and 4 bases at J, with 7 bases between. Germline CDR1 is MDHEN and CDR2 is SYDVKM. This CDR3 is built from 13 residues. The CDR3 DNA is TGTGCCAGCAGTTTATCGGGCTCAGAGACCCAGTACTTC. This translates into CASSLSGSETQYF.

The chain uses TRBV6-1 and TRBJ2-5; 7 nucleotides match TRBD1. Germline V gene lookup returns CDR1 MNHNS and CDR2 SASEGT. V lost 0 bases to trimming and J lost 5 bases; unmatched junction nucleotides: 9. The CDR3 has 16 residues. The CDR3 DNA is TGTGCCAGCAGTGAAGCGGGACAGCACCCCGGGGAGACCCAGTACTTC. Its protein is CASSEAGQHPGETQYF.

This clone was counted only a few times. The CDR3 is CASSVDGNTEAFF. CDR3 DNA sequence: TGTGCCAGCAGCGTAGATGGGAACACTGAAGCTTTCTTT. The V call is TRBV9, the J call TRBJ1-1; D is unresolved. This CDR3 region has 13 residues. Trimming cost V 0 bases and J 1 base, with 4 bases left between them. CDR1 SGDLS and CDR2 YYNGEE come from the germline V gene.

As concerns this clone: At the DNA level, this CDR3 is encoded by other sequences in the same sample as well. This rearrangement joins TRBV28 to TRBJ2-7, with 8 bases aligning to TRBD1. The germline gives CDR1 MDHEN, CDR2 SYDVKM. V lost 4 bases and J lost 0; bases outside the gene matches: 2. The CDR3 has 14 residues. CDR3 protein: CASSSGTGSYEQYF. DNA for the CDR3: TGTGCCAGCAGTTCCGGGACAGGCTCCTACGAGCAGTACTTC. Complete variable domain (other parts from reference TRBV28 and TRBJ2-7): DVKVTQSSRYLVKRTGEKVFLECVQDMDHENMFWYRQDPGLGLRLIYFSYDVKMKEKGDIPEGYSVSREKKERFSLILESASTNQTSMYLCASSSGTGSYEQYFGPGTRLTVT.

CDR3 coding DNA: TGTGCCAGCAAAGGGGACTACTCCGGGGAGCTGTTTTTT. This translates into CASKGDYSGELFF. The gene calls are TRBV27 and TRBJ2-2; TRBD2 matches at 7 bases. From germline, CDR1 is MNHEY and CDR2 SMNVEV (reference sequence). The CDR3 length is 13 residues. With V trimmed by 7 bases and J by 6 bases, 5 bases remained unmatched.

Comments on this clone: Other nucleotide sequences in the sample specify the same CDR3. This sequence joins TRBV27 and TRBJ2-7; 7 positions match TRBD1. Looked up from germline, CDR1 is MNHEY and CDR2 is SMNVEV (reference sequence). V shed 5 bases and J 2 bases; nucleotides not matched to a gene: 6. The CDR3 length is 14 residues. CDR3 sequence: CASSHGTVTYEQYF. As DNA, the CDR3 is TGTGCCAGCAGTCACGGGACAGTAACCTACGAGCAGTACTTC.

The chain carries TRBV2 and TRBJ2-7, with 11 bases identical to TRBD2. There are 17 residues in the CDR3. J lost 1 base, V lost 1 base, and 6 bases had no gene match. Looked up from germline, CDR1 is SNHLY and CDR2 is FYNNEI. CDR3 sequence (DNA): TGTGCCAGCAGTGAAGAGTGGCTAGCGGGAGGATCCTACGAGCAGTACTTC. Protein sequence: CASSEEWLAGGSYEQYF.

The chain links TRBV18 to TRBJ1-2; D uncertain. Trimming took 3 bases from V and 4 from J, leaving 18 bases between them. The CDR3 is 16 residues long. Per the germline V gene, CDR1 is KGHSH and CDR2 is LQKENI. The CDR3 spells CASSPNTRSVVYGYTF. The CDR3, as DNA: TGTGCCAGCTCACCCAACACCCGGAGCGTTGTCTATGGCTACACCTTC.

This clone was observed once. The chain carries TRBV28 and TRBJ2-5, with D perhaps TRBD2 (6 bases). Germline V gene data show CDR1 as MDHEN and CDR2 as SYDVKM. Trimming removed 6 bases at V and 4 bases at J, with 12 bases between. The CDR3 sequence is 13 residues long. The CDR3 DNA reads as TGTGCCAGCAGGTTGGACGGGAGAGAGACCCAGTACTTC. Its protein is CASRLDGRETQYF. The full variable domain, with the rest looked up from reference TRBV28 and TRBJ2-5, is DVKVTQSSRYLVKRTGEKVFLECVQDMDHENMFWYRQDPGLGLRLIYFSYDVKMKEKGDIPEGYSVSREKKERFSLILESASTNQTSMYLCASRLDGRETQYFGPGTRLLVL.

This clone was recorded only once. The chain links TRBV5-6 to TRBJ2-7, with D perhaps being TRBD1 or TRBD2 (5 bases each). Germline V gives CDR1 SGHDT, CDR2 YYEEEE. With 3 bases removed from V and 6 bases from J, the gap between germline ends came to 13 bases. CDR3 length: 13 amino acids. The CDR3 sequence is CASSWGPSIEQYF. The CDR3 nucleotides read TGTGCCAGCAGCTGGGGACCTAGTATCGAGCAGTACTTC. The full variable domain, in which reference TRBV5-6 and TRBJ2-7 provide the parts outside the CDR3, is DAGVTQSPTHLIKTRGQQVTLRCSPKSGHDTVSWYQQALGQGPQFIFQYYEEEERQRGNFPDRFSGHQFPNYSSELNVNALLLGDSALYLCASSWGPSIEQYFGPGTRLTVT.

V is TRBV29-1 and J is TRBJ2-7; D is tentatively TRBD1 or TRBD2 (5 bases each). Germline V gene data show CDR1 as SQVTM and CDR2 as ANQGSEA. With 4 bases removed from V and 0 bases from J, the gap between germline ends came to 10 bases. The CDR3 spans 13 residues. The CDR3 coding sequence is TGCAGCGTTGTTGGGGGTTCCTCCTACGAGCAGTACTTC. This encodes CSVVGGSSYEQYF.

This clone came up once. This chain joins TRBV2 and TRBJ1-2; possibly TRBD1 for D (5 bases). Trimming shortened V by 3 bases and J by 7 bases, and 12 bases separated the two germline ends. This CDR3 has 13 residues. Germline assignment: CDR1 SNHLY and CDR2 FYNNEI. CDR3 residues: CASSDGWGTGYTF. CDR3 nucleotide sequence: TGTGCCAGCAGTGACGGATGGGGCACTGGCTACACCTTC.

This chain uses TRBV4-1 with TRBJ2-5; TRBD2 is a possible D gene (5 bases). The J call is uncertain, as TRBJ2-7 better fits the DNA end. Germline V gives CDR1 MGHRA, CDR2 YSYEKL. This CDR3 is 13 amino acids long. The chain's CDR3 is CASSPRTGYEQYF. The CDR3 coding sequence is TGCGCCAGCAGCCCACGGACTGGCTACGAGCAGTACTTC.

This sequence joins TRBV28 and TRBJ2-5; no reliable D call. CDR1 and CDR2 from the germline V gene are MDHEN and SYDVKM. The CDR3 length is 13 residues. V was shortened by 5 bases and J by 5 bases, with 12 bases between the two germline ends. The CDR3 region is CASSPHFAETQYF. For the CDR3, the DNA is TGTGCCAGCAGTCCCCATTTTGCCGAGACCCAGTACTTC.

The V and J genes are TRBV5-4 and TRBJ1-3; TRBD1 is a possible D gene (5 bases). Trimming removed 5 bases from V and 4 bases from J, with 16 bases in between. From germline, CDR1 is SGHNT and CDR2 YYREEE (reference sequence). The CDR3 is 15 amino acids. The CDR3 here is CASSEQEADGNTIYF. The CDR3 region has the DNA TGTGCCAGCAGTGAACAGGAGGCTGACGGAAACACCATATATTTT. The variable domain in full, completed from reference TRBV5-4 and TRBJ1-3, reads ETGVTQSPTHLIKTRGQQVTLRCSSQSGHNTVSWYQQALGQGPQFIFQYYREEENGRGNFPPRFSGLQFPNYSSELNVNALELDDSALYLCASSEQEADGNTIYFGEGSWLTVV.

About this clone: This sample also contains other DNA sequences that code for the same CDR3. V gene TRBV7-9 combines with J gene TRBJ2-5; D gene uncertain. The CDR3 has 14 residues. The germline gives CDR1 SEHNR, CDR2 FQNEAQ (reference sequence). The ends were cut back, 3 bases at V and 0 bases at J, with 8 bases in the middle. CDR3 protein: CASSFDGYQETQYF. The CDR3 DNA reads as TGTGCCAGCAGCTTTGACGGGTACCAAGAGACCCAGTACTTC.

V and J are TRBV7-6 and TRBJ2-4; D is undetermined. V gave up 1 base and J gave up 6 bases, with 13 bases separating them. Per the germline V gene, CDR1 is SGHVS and CDR2 is FNYEAQ. The CDR3 is made up of 15 amino acids. The CDR3 DNA sequence: TGTGCCAGCAGCTTAGGGACCAGCCCGGGAAACATTCAGTACTTC. This codes for CASSLGTSPGNIQYF.

The chain couples TRBV21-1 to TRBJ1-1; the DNA was not used to check the table's D call, TRBD1. TRBV21-1 counts as a pseudogene. CDR3 size: 13 residues. The DNA of the CDR3 is TGTGCCAGCAGCAAAGCGGCGAACACTGAAGCTTTCTTT. Translating gives CASSKAANTEAFF.

The chain couples TRBV6-6 to TRBJ2-7; perhaps TRBD1 as D (6 bases). Germline values: CDR1 MNHNY, CDR2 SVGAGI (reference sequence). Deletions cut 6 bases from V and 1 base from J, with 16 bases between. The length of the CDR3 is 15 residues. CDR3 bases: TGTGCCAGCAGAGACTACCGGGACATGTCCTACGAGCAGTACTTC. Translated, it gives CASRDYRDMSYEQYF.

The J gene is TRBJ2-7, the V gene TRBV27; TRBD1 matches at 9 bases. Germline-derived CDR1 and CDR2 are MNHEY and SMNVEV (reference sequence). V trimming: 10 bases; J trimming: 2 bases; junction bases outside the gene matches: 6. The CDR3 is made up of 13 amino acids. The CDR3 loop is CATADRGPYEQYF. In DNA, the CDR3 is TGTGCCACCGCGGACAGGGGCCCCTACGAGCAGTACTTC.

The chain joins TRBV7-8 to TRBJ1-5, with TRBD1 matching 8 bases. The germline V gene has CDR1 SGHVS and CDR2 FQNEAQ. V lost 5 bases and J lost 0; bases outside the gene matches: 6. The CDR3 is 16 residues long. The CDR3 bases are TGTGCCAGCAGCCCCGCCGGACAGGGTAGCAATCAGCCCCAGCATTTT. It specifies CASSPAGQGSNQPQHF.

This sequence joins TRBV15 and TRBJ2-7; D tentatively reads TRBD1 or TRBD2 (5 bases each). CDR1 is LNHNV and CDR2 is YYDKDF in the germline V gene (reference sequence). Trimming removed 0 bases at V and 3 bases at J, with 12 bases between. This CDR3 has 15 amino acids. CDR3 protein: CATSRDRDLYYEQYF. The DNA for the CDR3 is TGTGCCACCAGCAGAGACCGGGACCTATACTACGAGCAGTACTTC.

A single count supports this clone. The chain is built from TRBV5-1 and TRBJ2-7; D remains unclear. The germline CDR1 and CDR2 sequences are SGHRS and YFSETQ. The CDR3 loop spans 14 amino acids. V dropped 4 bases and J dropped 0 bases, with 11 bases sitting between them. CDR3 residues: CASSPPDGSYEQYF. The DNA for the CDR3 is TGCGCCAGCAGCCCTCCGGACGGCTCCTACGAGCAGTACTTC.